What follows describes a single T cell receptor beta chain. The entry originates in a study of technical replicates of blood from a handful of donors. Trimming took off 3 bases at V and 9 bases at J, with 9 bases between the two ends. Germline CDR1 MRHNA, CDR2 SNTAGT. CDR3 length: 12 amino acids. Using immunoSEQ multiplex PCR, the repertoire was profiled, and TCRdb retains in-frame clones only, with some absent. The sample holds more than 90,000 clones; around 95% are singletons and the top ten take 0.2% to 0.25%. The chain uses TRBV6-4 and TRBJ2-1; weak D call: TRBD2 (5 bases). Sequenced sample: T cells isolated from PBMCs. The receptor was derived from a human donor in good health. The chain's CDR3 is CASSEGEGEQFF. In nucleotides, the CDR3 is TGTGCCAGCAGTGAAGGAGAGGGTGAGCAGTTCTTC.